This is a list of T cell receptor beta chains from one sample in a study of T cell clonotyping in hematopoietic cell transplantation. Sequencing used immunoSEQ multiplex PCR; TCRdb keeps in-frame clones, though not all of them. The data show some 49,000 clones, with 70% to 90% seen just once and roughly 6% held by the top ten. Sequenced material: peripheral blood mononuclear cells, taken before stem cell transplant. The receptors originated from a man in his sixties with biphenotypic leukemia. Some clones in this sample may be carry-over from other donors' samples. Each CDR3 is given with its conserved first and last residue. Each record gives: CDR3 DNA, CDR3 protein, J gene, clone size, D gene, V gene. D genes are given only for firm matches. Expanded clones are given a class, and other clones once, few, many or no size at all.

TGTGCCAGCAGGCCCGGACTAGGACGTGAGCAGTTCTTC,CASRPGLGREQFF,TRBJ2-1,NA,TRBD2,TRBV27
TGCAGCGTTGTAGGGACAGGCCCCCACGAGCAGTACTTC,CSVVGTGPHEQYF,TRBJ2-7,once,TRBD1,TRBV29-1
TGTGCCAGCAGTTTGAGTAGGGTTAGTGAGCAGTTCTTC,CASSLSRVSEQFF,TRBJ2-1,NA,NA,TRBV27
TGTGCCATCAGTGAGGTCCAGGACTCCTACGAGCAGTACTTC,CAISEVQDSYEQYF,TRBJ2-7,once,NA,TRBV10-3
TGCGCCAGCAGCTTGGATGGGGCAGCCGGGGAGCTGTTTTTT,CASSLDGAAGELFF,TRBJ2-2,NA,NA,TRBV5-1
TGTGCCAGCTTTGGTGGGTTTAGGGATCAGCCCCAGCATTTT,CASFGGFRDQPQHF,TRBJ1-5,NA,NA,TRBV28
TGTGCCAGCAGCTCACAGGGGCTCTCTTACTACGAGCAGTACTTC,CASSSQGLSYYEQYF,TRBJ2-7,NA,TRBD1,TRBV13
TGTGCCAGCAGTTTGCCCCGGGACAGGGGAACAGCTTTCTTT,CASSLPRDRGTAFF,TRBJ1-1,NA,TRBD1,TRBV6-1
TGCGCCAGCAGCTTGGCCCGGGAGAGGGCAGAAGCTTTCTTT,CASSLARERAEAFF,TRBJ1-1,NA,NA,TRBV5-1
TGTGCCAGCCACTTAACTATAGCGGGAGTTTACAATGAGCAGTTCTTC,CASHLTIAGVYNEQFF,TRBJ2-1,NA,TRBD2,TRBV7-8
TGTGCCAGGTATGGCAGAGAATATGGCTACACCTTC,CARYGREYGYTF,TRBJ1-2,NA,NA,TRBV4-2
TGTGCCAGCAGCTTAACCGGTGTCACGCAGTATTTT,CASSLTGVTQYF,TRBJ2-3,NA,NA,TRBV7-2
TGTGCCAGCAGTTCGAGGACTAGCGGGATCGACACCGGGGAGCTGTTTTTT,CASSSRTSGIDTGELFF,TRBJ2-2,NA,TRBD2,TRBV9
TGTGCCAGTAGTAACGGCGGGAGCCAAGAGACCCAGTACTTC,CASSNGGSQETQYF,TRBJ2-5,NA,TRBD2,TRBV19
TGTGCCAGCCGAAGGAAGGTACTAGCGGGAGGATCCTACGAGCAGTACTTC,CASRRKVLAGGSYEQYF,TRBJ2-7,NA,NA,TRBV21-1
TGTGCCAGCAGTGAAGCCCGAGGACGGAGCTATGGCTACACCTTC,CASSEARGRSYGYTF,TRBJ1-2,once,NA,TRBV2
TGTGCCTGGAGTGTGCGGACTCGGGTTTATGGCTACACCTTC,CAWSVRTRVYGYTF,TRBJ1-2,NA,NA,TRBV30
TGCAGTGCCAGGGACAACTATGGCTACACCTTC,CSARDNYGYTF,TRBJ1-2,once,NA,TRBV20-1
TGTGCCAGCAGTTTACCAGGGACCCTAATAGAGACCCAGTACTTC,CASSLPGTLIETQYF,TRBJ2-5,NA,NA,TRBV28
TGCGCCAGCAGCCAAGTTGCGCGGGAGGCTGAGACCCAGTACTTC,CASSQVAREAETQYF,TRBJ2-5,NA,TRBD2,TRBV4-1
TGCGCCAGCAGCTTAGAAGGGGGAGAATACGAGCAGTACTTC,CASSLEGGEYEQYF,TRBJ2-7,once,NA,TRBV5-1
TGTGCCAGCAGCGTCGACAGAAACCTAAACACCATATATTTT,CASSVDRNLNTIYF,TRBJ1-3,NA,NA,TRBV7-2